The 4 T cell receptor beta chains reported below all come from one sample, sequenced in a study of cytomegalovirus exposure and HLA in healthy donors. It was with 60 Vbeta and 13 Jbeta primers that the PCR ran. Some clones are missing from TCRdb's copy, which holds only in-frame ones; the method was immunoSEQ multiplex PCR. The sample includes about 100,000 clones, 55% to 65% of them seen just once. What was sequenced was PBMCs. These receptors were collected from a young man in good health and CMV-seropositive.

The chain couples TRBV2 to TRBJ2-1; 9 nucleotides align to TRBD1. V trimming: 8 bases; J trimming: 6 bases; junction bases outside the gene matches: 2. In germline, CDR1 is SNHLY, CDR2 FYNNEI. The CDR3 length is 12 residues. CDR3 protein: CASRDRVNEQFF. CDR3 sequence (DNA): TGTGCCAGCCGGGACAGGGTCAATGAGCAGTTCTTC. Drawing the rest from reference TRBV2 and TRBJ2-1, the complete variable domain is EPEVTQTPSHQVTQMGQEVILRCVPISNHLYFYWYRQILGQKVEFLVSFYNNEISEKSEIFDDQFSVERPDGSNFTLKIRSTKLEDSAMYFCASRDRVNEQFFGPGTRLTVL.

This clone has just one count. Here the CDR3 reads CASSATGTAYSPLHF. CDR3 sequence (DNA): TGTGCCAGCAGTGCAACCGGGACAGCCTATTCACCCCTCCACTTT. The chain couples TRBV6-1 to TRBJ1-6; 7 bases line up with TRBD1. V lost 4 bases and J lost 8; bases outside the gene matches: 8. The CDR3 extends over 15 amino acids. Germline CDR1 and CDR2: MNHNS and SASEGT.

This clone was seen only a few times. This CDR3 reads CAWSMGQDNQPQHF. CDR3 DNA: TGTGCCTGGAGTATGGGCCAGGACAATCAGCCCCAGCATTTT. This chain joins TRBV30 and TRBJ1-5; D unclear. There are 14 residues in the CDR3. V was trimmed by 2 bases and J by 3 bases, leaving 11 bases between them. The germline gives CDR1 GTSNPN, CDR2 SVGIG (reference sequence).

The rearrangement joins TRBV10-2 to TRBJ1-5; D might be TRBD1 (6 bases). The CDR3 totals 16 residues. Germline CDR1 and CDR2: WSHSY and SAAADI. Trimming pared 2 bases from V and 2 bases from J, leaving 13 bases between. Here the CDR3 DNA reads TGCGCCAGCAGTGAGCCTTACAGGGTGGGCAATCAGCCCCAGCATTTT. Translation gives CASSEPYRVGNQPQHF.